This is a list of T cell receptor beta chains from one sample in a study of T-cell memory formation after mild COVID-19. TCRdb redid the calling of the 5' RACE reads with MiXCR, one entry per CDR3 protein. The repertoire holds about 560,000 distinct CDR3 sequences, with about a sixth as singletons. Sequenced sample: PBMCs or a T cell subset sorted from them (not recorded which). Receptors originate from an adult woman who had mild COVID-19 (a few samples of this study predate the infection). Cell type and time point are not known. CDR3s include the opening cysteine and the closing phenylalanine or tryptophan. D genes are given only for firm matches. Size tells how often a clone was seen (once, few, many) or the class of an expanded clone, and some rows leave it out.

J: TRBJ1-5
size: few
length: 13
D: .
V: TRBV30
DNA: TGTGCCTGGATTGGGGACACGAATCAGCCCCAGCATTTT
CDR3: CAWIGDTNQPQHF

J: TRBJ1-1
size: .
length: 15
D: .
V: TRBV6-4
DNA: TGTGCCAGCAGGGTACAGGGTGAGATGAACACTGAAGCTTTCTTT
CDR3: CASRVQGEMNTEAFF

J: TRBJ1-2
size: .
length: 13
D: TRBD1
V: TRBV19
DNA: TGTGCCAGTAGCGACAGGGGAGGCTATGGCTACACCTTC
CDR3: CASSDRGGYGYTF

J: TRBJ2-7
size: few
length: 14
D: .
V: TRBV20-1
DNA: TGCAGTGCTAGTCACCGTGTATCGCCCTACGAGCAGTACTTC
CDR3: CSASHRVSPYEQYF

J: TRBJ1-5
size: .
length: 15
D: .
V: TRBV6-1
DNA: TGTGCCAGCAGTGAGAATGAGTATAGCAATCAGCCCCAGCATTTT
CDR3: CASSENEYSNQPQHF

J: TRBJ2-7
size: many
length: 13
D: .
V: TRBV7-9
DNA: TGTGCCAGCAGCCCCTCCTCGGGGAAAGAGCAGTACTTC
CDR3: CASSPSSGKEQYF

J: TRBJ1-2
size: .
length: 15
D: .
V: TRBV12-3/TRBV12-4
DNA: TGTGCCAGCAGTTTGACGGGGGCACTGAACTATGGCTACACCTTC
CDR3: CASSLTGALNYGYTF

J: TRBJ2-7
size: few
length: 15
D: .
V: TRBV7-2
DNA: TGTGCCAGCAGTTCTACCCCGGGCCCCCACTACGAGCAGTACTTC
CDR3: CASSSTPGPHYEQYF

J: TRBJ2-3
size: few
length: 14
D: TRBD1
V: TRBV18
DNA: TGTGCCAGCTCACCCCTAACAGGGGAAGATACGCAGTATTTT
CDR3: CASSPLTGEDTQYF

J: TRBJ2-1
size: .
length: 15
D: .
V: TRBV6-5
DNA: TGTGCCAGCAGCCCCGGACCGCGGTCCTACAATGAGCAGTTCTTC
CDR3: CASSPGPRSYNEQFF

J: TRBJ2-1
size: many
length: 12
D: .
V: TRBV12-3/TRBV12-4
DNA: TGTGCCAGCGGGTCCTACGTCAATGAGCAGTTCTTC
CDR3: CASGSYVNEQFF

J: TRBJ1-1
size: .
length: 15
D: TRBD1
V: TRBV7-3
DNA: TGTGCCAGCAGTCCCGGGACAGGGGGCCTCGCTGAAGCTTTCTTT
CDR3: CASSPGTGGLAEAFF

J: TRBJ1-2
size: .
length: 15
D: .
V: TRBV6-2/TRBV6-3
DNA: TGTGCCAGCAGACACCCGGGAGGCTACGTCTATGGCTACACCTTC
CDR3: CASRHPGGYVYGYTF

J: TRBJ2-7
size: many
length: 13
D: TRBD1
V: TRBV18
DNA: TGTGCCAGCTCACAACAGGGGGCGTACGAGCAGTACTTC
CDR3: CASSQQGAYEQYF

J: TRBJ2-5
size: .
length: 15
D: TRBD1
V: TRBV12-3/TRBV12-4
DNA: TGTGCCAGCGAATTACGGACAGGGGGTATCGGGACCCAGTACTTC
CDR3: CASELRTGGIGTQYF

J: TRBJ1-5
size: few
length: 14
D: .
V: TRBV20-1
DNA: TGCAGTGCTAGAGGTCCGCTAACCAATCAGCCCCAGCATTTT
CDR3: CSARGPLTNQPQHF

J: TRBJ2-1
size: .
length: 13
D: TRBD2
V: TRBV7-3
DNA: TGTGCCAGCAGCGTTAGCGGGGGGGCCTCCCTGTTCTTC
CDR3: CASSVSGGASLFF

J: TRBJ2-3
size: few
length: 12
D: TRBD2
V: TRBV30
DNA: TGTGCCTGGAGTGTGGGAGGGGATACGCAGTATTTT
CDR3: CAWSVGGDTQYF

J: TRBJ2-7
size: .
length: 15
D: TRBD2
V: TRBV12-3/TRBV12-4
DNA: TGTGCCAGCAGTTTGGGGACTAGCGGGAGGGGGGAGCAGTACTTC
CDR3: CASSLGTSGRGEQYF

J: TRBJ2-2
size: .
length: 15
D: .
V: TRBV29-1
DNA: TGCAGCGTTGAAGAGGGGTCACGAGGGACCGGGGAGCTGTTTTTT
CDR3: CSVEEGSRGTGELFF

J: TRBJ1-2
size: few
length: 13
D: .
V: TRBV27
DNA: TGTGCCAGCAGTTTCGATGAAGGGTGGGGCTACACCTTC
CDR3: CASSFDEGWGYTF

J: TRBJ2-3
size: many
length: 14
D: TRBD2
V: TRBV18
DNA: TGTGCCAGCCGCCGGGTAGCGGGAGTCGATACGCAGTATTTT
CDR3: CASRRVAGVDTQYF

J: TRBJ2-1
size: .
length: 16
D: TRBD1
V: TRBV7-9
DNA: TGTGCCAGCAGCTTGGACGGGACAGGAGATACTAATGAGCAGTTCTTC
CDR3: CASSLDGTGDTNEQFF

J: TRBJ2-1
size: .
length: 13
D: .
V: TRBV30
DNA: TGTGCCTGGAGTCCGGGCTCGCGGAGTGAGCAGTTCTTC
CDR3: CAWSPGSRSEQFF

J: TRBJ2-5
size: few
length: 10
D: .
V: TRBV29-1
DNA: TGCAGCGCGGGGTGGGAGACCCAGTACTTC
CDR3: CSAGWETQYF

J: TRBJ2-5
size: .
length: 14
D: TRBD2
V: TRBV20-1
DNA: TGCAGTGCTAGAGAGGCGGGAGGGCCGGAGACCCAGTACTTC
CDR3: CSAREAGGPETQYF

J: TRBJ2-1
size: .
length: 17
D: TRBD2
V: TRBV5-1
DNA: TGCGCCAGCAGCCCCGAGGGGGGTGGACTAGCGGGAGCGAAGCAGTTCTTC
CDR3: CASSPEGGGLAGAKQFF

J: TRBJ2-1
size: .
length: 15
D: .
V: TRBV6-2/TRBV6-3
DNA: TGTGCCAGCTCTCTCGGGCGGTTTGCCTACAATGAGCAGTTCTTC
CDR3: CASSLGRFAYNEQFF

J: TRBJ2-1
size: .
length: 15
D: .
V: TRBV24-1
DNA: TGTGCCACCAGTGATCCTCCACCACGAAACAATGAGCAGTTCTTC
CDR3: CATSDPPPRNNEQFF

J: TRBJ2-5
size: .
length: 14
D: .
V: TRBV7-9
DNA: TGTGCCAGCAGCTTAGAGGGCCGCAGAGAGACCCAGTACTTC
CDR3: CASSLEGRRETQYF

J: TRBJ2-3
size: .
length: 13
D: .
V: TRBV4-1
DNA: TGCGCCAGCAGCCAAATTCACACAGATACGCAGTATTTT
CDR3: CASSQIHTDTQYF

J: TRBJ2-3
size: few
length: 14
D: .
V: TRBV5-1
DNA: TGCGCCAGCAGCAAAGGGGTCGGCACAGATACGCAGTATTTT
CDR3: CASSKGVGTDTQYF

J: TRBJ2-3
size: .
length: 16
D: .
V: TRBV9
DNA: TGTGCCAGCAGCGTAGAGTCGGGATGGGGCACAGATACGCAGTATTTT
CDR3: CASSVESGWGTDTQYF

J: TRBJ2-4
size: few
length: 12
D: TRBD2
V: TRBV7-9
DNA: TGTGCCAGCAGCGCGAACGGGGGGAATCAGTACTTC
CDR3: CASSANGGNQYF

J: TRBJ2-1
size: few
length: 16
D: TRBD2
V: TRBV5-1
DNA: TGCGCCAGCAGCCCCGGGACTAGCGGATTATACAATGAGCAGTTCTTC
CDR3: CASSPGTSGLYNEQFF

J: TRBJ2-2
size: .
length: 16
D: .
V: TRBV5-1
DNA: TGCGCCAGCAGCTCAAATAAAGGCGCAGGGATCGGGGAGCTGTTTTTT
CDR3: CASSSNKGAGIGELFF

J: TRBJ1-1
size: .
length: 14
D: TRBD1
V: TRBV5-5
DNA: TGTGCCAGCAGCCAGGGACAGGGGTTCACTGAAGCTTTCTTT
CDR3: CASSQGQGFTEAFF

J: TRBJ2-1
size: .
length: 15
D: TRBD1
V: TRBV25-1
DNA: TGTGCCAGCAGTGTCCTACGGGACAGGGACAATGAGCAGTTCTTC
CDR3: CASSVLRDRDNEQFF

J: TRBJ2-2
size: .
length: 15
D: .
V: TRBV3-1
DNA: TGTGCCAGCAGCCAAGGAGGGATCGTAACAGGGGAGCTGTTTTTT
CDR3: CASSQGGIVTGELFF

J: TRBJ2-7
size: few
length: 14
D: .
V: TRBV29-1
DNA: TGCAGCGTTGAGTTGTGGGACTCGCCCTACGAGCAGTACTTC
CDR3: CSVELWDSPYEQYF

J: TRBJ1-1
size: few
length: 15
D: .
V: TRBV12-3/TRBV12-4
DNA: TGTGCCAGCAGAGTTGGGGGGGAGACGAACACTGAAGCTTTCTTT
CDR3: CASRVGGETNTEAFF

J: TRBJ2-7
size: .
length: 15
D: TRBD2
V: TRBV27
DNA: TGTGCCAGCAGTCAGGAGGGACTAGCGGGATACGAGCAGTACTTC
CDR3: CASSQEGLAGYEQYF